The 30 T cell receptor beta chains given below trace back to one sample, sequenced in a study of beta chain features in type 1 diabetes. Study outcomes and limitations: Among patients with Type 1 diabetes, TCRB CDR3s were moderately but significantly shorter in every one of the four CD4+ subsets.

The sequenced template was cDNA made from the entire isolated RNA. Sequencing used immunoSEQ multiplex PCR; TCRdb keeps in-frame clones, though not all of them. The table shows over 300,000 clones, with roughly a tenth occurring only once. Which antigens these TCRs recognize remains unknown. Sequences were obtained from central memory CD4+ T cells from blood. Receptors were obtained from a man between 25 and 39 years old with type 1 diabetes.

This clone was seen many times. The chain couples TRBV5-6 to TRBJ1-1, with D possibly matching TRBD1 (5 bases). Trimming removed 1 base at V and 3 bases at J, with 13 bases between. The CDR3 covers 15 residues. CDR1 is SGHDT and CDR2 is YYEEEE in the germline V gene. CDR3 bases: TGTGCCAGCAGCTTGTCGTGGGGGAGGGACACTGAAGCTTTCTTT. Residues: CASSLSWGRDTEAFF. Drawing the rest from reference TRBV5-6 and TRBJ1-1, the complete variable domain is DAGVTQSPTHLIKTRGQQVTLRCSPKSGHDTVSWYQQALGQGPQFIFQYYEEEERQRGNFPDRFSGHQFPNYSSELNVNALLLGDSALYLCASSLSWGRDTEAFFGQGTRLTVV.

The V and J genes are TRBV28 and TRBJ1-2, with D uncertain. The V gene lost 3 bases and the J gene lost 7 bases, with 12 bases spanning the gap. Germline V gene data show CDR1 as MDHEN and CDR2 as SYDVKM. The CDR3 consists of 13 residues. In DNA form, the CDR3 reads TGTGCCAGCAGTTTGGAAAGAGCGAGTGGCTACACCTTC. This translates into CASSLERASGYTF.

This clone has only a few counts. V gene TRBV20-1 combines with J gene TRBJ1-2, with TRBD1 as a possible D gene (6 bases). V was trimmed by 0 bases and J by 14 bases, leaving 10 bases between them. Germline V gives CDR1 DFQATT, CDR2 SNEGSKA (reference sequence). CDR3 length: 10 amino acids. The CDR3 region is CSARDIDRTF. CDR3 coding DNA: TGCAGTGCTAGAGATATCGACAGGACCTTC.

The V call is TRBV7-9, the J call TRBJ1-1; no clear D gene. The germline V gene has CDR1 SEHNR and CDR2 FQNEAQ (reference sequence). The V and J ends lost 3 bases and 1 base respectively, with 6 bases between them. There are 13 residues in the CDR3. CDR3 nucleotide sequence: TGTGCCAGCAGCTTCGAAGAGAACACTGAAGCTTTCTTT. This encodes CASSFEENTEAFF. Drawing the rest from reference TRBV7-9 and TRBJ1-1, the complete variable domain is DTGVSQNPRHKITKRGQNVTFRCDPISEHNRLYWYRQTLGQGPEFLTYFQNEAQLEKSRLLSDRFSAERPKGSFSTLEIQRTEQGDSAMYLCASSFEENTEAFFGQGTRLTVV.

The gene calls are TRBV5-1 and TRBJ1-6, with D hard to call. V lost 2 bases to trimming and J lost 8 bases, with 11 bases between them. CDR3 length: 14 residues. Looked up from germline, CDR1 is SGHRS and CDR2 is YFSETQ. CDR3 sequence (DNA): TGCGCCAGCAGCTTTACGGGCGGCGATTCACCCCTCCACTTT. Residues: CASSFTGGDSPLHF. Using reference TRBV5-1 and TRBJ1-6 for the parts outside the CDR3, the full variable domain is KAGVTQTPRYLIKTRGQQVTLSCSPISGHRSVSWYQQTPGQGLQFLFEYFSETQRNKGNFPGRFSGRQFSNSRSEMNVSTLELGDSALYLCASSFTGGDSPLHFGNGTRLTVT.

The chain employs TRBV5-6 and TRBJ2-5; D is possibly TRBD1 (6 bases). The germline V gene has CDR1 SGHDT and CDR2 YYEEEE. The germline V and J ends were trimmed by 2 bases and 5 bases, with 10 bases remaining between them. This CDR3 contains 13 residues. DNA for the CDR3: TGTGCCAGCAGCTTCCCCCAGGGGGAGACCCAGTACTTC. It encodes CASSFPQGETQYF.

This clone was counted between two and nine times. V is TRBV30 and J is TRBJ1-3; the D is unclear. Germline V CDR1 and CDR2: GTSNPN, SVGIG (reference sequence). CDR3 size: 13 residues. V shed 8 bases and J shed 1 base, with 12 bases lying between them. The CDR3 sequence: CAGSGRSGNTIYF. The CDR3 coding sequence is TGTGCCGGCTCGGGGAGGTCTGGAAACACCATATATTTT. Based on the CDR3 plus reference TRBV30 and TRBJ1-3, the full variable domain is SQTIHQWPATLVQPVGSPLSLECTVEGTSNPNLYWYRQAAGRGLQLLFYSVGIGQISSEVPQNLSASRPQDRQFILSSKKLLLSDSGFYLCAGSGRSGNTIYFGEGSWLTVV.

There are many counts of this clone. This chain links TRBV27 with TRBJ1-5; weak D call: TRBD1 (5 bases). This CDR3 comprises 16 residues. Germline CDR1 reads MNHEY; CDR2 reads SMNVEV (reference sequence). V shed 0 bases and J shed 3 bases, with 12 bases lying between them. The chain's CDR3 is CASSLSAGKVNQPQHF. Here the CDR3 DNA reads TGTGCCAGCAGTTTATCAGCAGGGAAGGTCAATCAGCCCCAGCATTTT.

This clone was detected only a few times. In nucleotides, the CDR3 is TGTGCCAGCAGCGTAGCTACGGCGGGGGGAGAGGATACGCAGTATTTT. This encodes CASSVATAGGEDTQYF. This chain connects TRBV9 to TRBJ2-3; 8 bases map to TRBD2. Unmatched junction bases numbered 9, after V lost 0 bases and J lost 6 bases. Per germline, CDR1 SGDLS and CDR2 YYNGEE. The CDR3 length is 16 residues. Full variable domain (rest looked up from reference TRBV9 and TRBJ2-3): DSGVTQTPKHLITATGQRVTLRCSPRSGDLSVYWYQQSLDQGLQFLIQYYNGEERAKGNILERFSAQQFPDLHSELNLSSLELGDSALYFCASSVATAGGEDTQYFGPGTRLTVL.

This clone was observed at least ten times. CDR3 sequence reads: CASSPWGSGSNEQFF. DNA for the CDR3: TGTGCCAGCAGCCCTTGGGGTAGCGGCTCCAATGAGCAGTTCTTC. J is TRBJ2-1 and V is TRBV9; D may be TRBD2 (6 bases). CDR3 length: 15 amino acids. Germline V gene sequence: CDR1 SGDLS, CDR2 YYNGEE. The V end lost 4 bases, the J end lost 6 bases, and 17 bases lay between the germline ends.

The chain employs TRBV5-4 and TRBJ2-3; 8 nucleotides line up with TRBD1. Looked up from germline, CDR1 is SGHNT and CDR2 is YYREEE (reference sequence). With 4 bases clipped from V and 2 bases from J, the junction kept 6 bases outside the gene matches. The CDR3 consists of 15 residues. This chain's CDR3 is CASSQDRVTTDTQYF. The CDR3 DNA reads as TGTGCCAGCAGCCAGGACAGGGTCACCACAGATACGCAGTATTTT. The whole variable domain, remainder taken from reference TRBV5-4 and TRBJ2-3, is ETGVTQSPTHLIKTRGQQVTLRCSSQSGHNTVSWYQQALGQGPQFIFQYYREEENGRGNFPPRFSGLQFPNYSSELNVNALELDDSALYLCASSQDRVTTDTQYFGPGTRLTVL.

V gene TRBV15 combines with J gene TRBJ2-5; D perhaps matches TRBD2 (5 bases). This CDR3 has 15 residues. Deletions cut 0 bases from V and 3 bases from J, with 11 bases between. Germline CDR1 reads LNHNV; CDR2 reads YYDKDF (reference sequence). In nucleotides, the CDR3 is TGTGCCACCAGCAGAGATTGGAGAGCGGAAGAGACCCAGTACTTC. This sequence encodes CATSRDWRAEETQYF. Variable domain in full (rest from reference TRBV15 and TRBJ2-5): DAMVIQNPRYQVTQFGKPVTLSCSQTLNHNVMYWYQQKSSQAPKLLFHYYDKDFNNEADTPDNFQSRRPNTSFCFLDIRSPGLGDTAMYLCATSRDWRAEETQYFGPGTRLLVL.

There are many counts of this clone. This chain links TRBV27 with TRBJ1-5, with D tentatively TRBD1 (6 bases). V was shortened by 8 bases and J by 5 bases, with 19 bases between the two germline ends. The CDR3 length is 15 residues. Germline values: CDR1 MNHEY, CDR2 SMNVEV (reference sequence). The CDR3 sequence: CASPAGGGHYQPQHF. CDR3 DNA sequence: TGTGCCAGCCCCGCGGGGGGGGGACATTATCAGCCCCAGCATTTT.

The genes are TRBV6-1 and TRBJ1-2, with 7 bases lining up with TRBD1. After removal of 5 bases from V and 4 bases from J, the junction contained 7 bases not matched to a gene. The V gene's germline CDR1 is MNHNS and CDR2 SASEGT. The CDR3 spans 14 residues. The CDR3: CASSTRDSFYGYTF. Here the CDR3 DNA reads TGTGCCAGCAGTACTCGGGACAGCTTCTATGGCTACACCTTC.

J is TRBJ1-5 and V is TRBV5-1; no definite D call. From germline, CDR1 is SGHRS and CDR2 YFSETQ. V was shortened by 0 bases and J by 4 bases, with 8 bases between the two germline ends. The CDR3 sequence is 14 residues long. The CDR3 sequence: CASSLETGNQPQHF. CDR3 nucleotides: TGCGCCAGCAGCTTGGAGACGGGGAATCAGCCCCAGCATTTT.

This clone was seen more than once but under ten times. This chain joins TRBV7-2 and TRBJ2-3; 9 positions agree with TRBD2. Germline V CDR1 and CDR2: SGHTA, FQGNSA. This CDR3 contains 16 residues. The V segment lost 6 bases and the J segment 3 bases; nucleotides outside the gene matches: 10. The CDR3 region has the DNA TGTGCCAGCAGTGGGAAGAGTAGCGGGGGAACAGATACGCAGTATTTT. Protein sequence: CASSGKSSGGTDTQYF.

The CDR3 here is CASSFGGGQEKLFF. DNA for the CDR3: TGTGCCAGCAGCTTCGGAGGGGGACAAGAAAAACTGTTTTTT. This chain connects TRBV5-6 to TRBJ1-4; D may be TRBD1 (6 bases). V lost 2 bases and J lost 8, with 13 bases in between. CDR1 is SGHDT and CDR2 is YYEEEE in the germline V gene. CDR3 size: 14 residues.

J is TRBJ2-5 and V is TRBV7-2; 7 nucleotides agree with TRBD1. V trimming: 0 bases; J trimming: 5 bases; junction bases outside the gene matches: 6. This CDR3 is 15 amino acids long. CDR1 is SGHTA and CDR2 is FQGNSA in the germline V gene. CDR3 loop: CASSLATGDAETQYF. The CDR3 coding sequence is TGTGCCAGCAGCTTAGCCACAGGGGATGCGGAGACCCAGTACTTC. Combining the CDR3 with reference TRBV7-2 and TRBJ2-5 gives the whole variable domain GAGVSQSPSNKVTEKGKDVELRCDPISGHTALYWYRQSLGQGLEFLIYFQGNSAPDKSGLPSDRFSAERTGGSVSTLTIQRTQQEDSAVYLCASSLATGDAETQYFGPGTRLLVL.

This clone came up a few times. The chain links TRBV4-3 to TRBJ2-3, with 10 bases lining up with TRBD1. CDR3 length equals 15 residues. The germline V gene encodes CDR1 LGHNA and CDR2 YSLEER. The junction had 5 bases not matched to a gene; V was cut back by 5 bases and J by 3 bases. The CDR3 coding sequence is TGCGCCAGCAGCTGGGGACAGGGGAAAACAGATACGCAGTATTTT. It yields the protein CASSWGQGKTDTQYF.

In this sample, this clone turned up a few times. The chain joins TRBV6-5 to TRBJ1-3; TRBD1 agrees at 7 bases. Germline V gene data show CDR1 as MNHEY and CDR2 as SVGAGI. After removal of 4 bases from V and 2 bases from J, the junction contained 8 bases not matched to a gene. The CDR3 runs to 16 residues. The CDR3 nucleotides read TGTGCCAGCAGTTCCCCGGGACAGTGGGCTGGAAACACCATATATTTT. Its protein product is CASSSPGQWAGNTIYF.

There are a few counts of this clone. The gene calls are TRBV7-9 and TRBJ2-5; 10 positions match TRBD1. From germline, CDR1 is SEHNR and CDR2 FQNEAQ (reference sequence). Trimming at V came to 2 bases and at J to 4 bases, leaving 4 bases not matched to a gene. The CDR3 consists of 15 residues. The CDR3 is CASSLSGQGGETQYF. The DNA for the CDR3 is TGTGCCAGCAGCTTATCCGGACAGGGGGGAGAGACCCAGTACTTC.

This clone was observed a handful of times. The rearrangement links TRBV19 to TRBJ2-3; possible D gene TRBD2, 7 bases. V was shortened by 7 bases and J by 4 bases, with 15 bases between the two germline ends. Germline V gives CDR1 LNHDA, CDR2 SQIVND (reference sequence). CDR3 size: 14 residues. The CDR3 loop reads CASTLGGGPDTQYF. CDR3 nucleotide sequence: TGTGCCAGTACCCTAGGGGGGGGACCAGATACGCAGTATTTT.

The chain is built from TRBV6-6 and TRBJ1-1; tentative D call: TRBD1 (5 bases). CDR1 is MNHNY, CDR2 SVGAGI, per germline (reference sequence). Trimming stripped 2 bases from V and 1 base from J, with 11 bases between. The CDR3 extends over 15 amino acids. CDR3 nucleotides: TGTGCCAGCAGTTACCTCCCCCAGGGGAACACTGAAGCTTTCTTT. Translation: CASSYLPQGNTEAFF.

The J gene is TRBJ2-3, the V gene TRBV7-2, with D possibly being TRBD2 (5 bases). In germline, CDR1 is SGHTA, CDR2 FQGNSA. This CDR3 is 13 amino acids long. The V end lost 5 bases, the J end lost 5 bases, and 11 bases lay between the germline ends. CDR3 protein: CASSGKSGDTQYF. The CDR3 DNA sequence: TGTGCCAGCAGCGGAAAAAGCGGAGATACGCAGTATTTT.

CDR3 residues: CASQPAGSSYEQYF. CDR3 DNA sequence: TGTGCCAGCCAGCCGGCAGGCAGCTCCTACGAGCAGTACTTC. The chain carries TRBV28 and TRBJ2-7; D call uncertain. CDR3 size: 14 residues. The germline gives CDR1 MDHEN, CDR2 SYDVKM. Trimming pared 8 bases from V and 0 bases from J, leaving 14 bases between.

The V and J genes are TRBV7-6 and TRBJ1-1; D call uncertain. Germline CDR1 is SGHVS and CDR2 is FNYEAQ. The CDR3 is 15 residues long. Trimming stripped 3 bases from V and 1 base from J, with 12 bases between. The CDR3 protein is CASSFRIGSNTEAFF. CDR3 sequence (DNA): TGTGCCAGCAGCTTTCGGATAGGTTCGAACACTGAAGCTTTCTTT.

The CDR3 sequence: CASRGYQGGSTDTQYF. CDR3 nucleotides: TGTGCCAGCAGGGGGTATCAGGGGGGTAGCACAGATACGCAGTATTTT. The chain links TRBV28 to TRBJ2-3, with D possibly being TRBD1 (7 bases). Per germline, CDR1 MDHEN and CDR2 SYDVKM. The V and J ends lost 6 bases and 0 bases respectively, with 16 bases between them. The CDR3 sequence is 16 residues long.

The sample holds a few counts of this clone. The chain uses TRBV12-2 and TRBJ2-1. TRBV12-2 is classified as a pseudogene. This CDR3 is built from 16 residues. CDR3: CASRLGKGRSYNEQFF. DNA for the CDR3: TGTGCAAGTCGCTTAGGAAAGGGCCGCTCCTACAATGAGCAGTTCTTC.

A word on this clone: The sample has other DNA sequences that encode this CDR3 too. This chain connects TRBV7-9 to TRBJ2-5; 10 nucleotides agree with TRBD2. V lost 5 bases to trimming and J lost 5 bases; unmatched junction nucleotides: 2. Germline CDR1 is SEHNR and CDR2 is FQNEAQ (reference sequence). The CDR3 sequence is 13 residues long. DNA for the CDR3: TGTGCCAGCAGCCCGGGACTAGCGGAGACCCAGTACTTC. Its protein product is CASSPGLAETQYF.

This clone was counted between two and nine times. V and J are TRBV11-2 and TRBJ1-3; D is ambiguous. Trimming removed 1 base from V and 4 bases from J, with 8 bases in between. Germline-derived CDR1 and CDR2 are SGHAT and FQNNGV. The CDR3 runs 14 residues. The CDR3 DNA sequence: TGTGCCAGCAGCTTAGGTTATACAGGAAACACCATATATTTT. Its translation is CASSLGYTGNTIYF.